This T cell receptor beta chain was documented in a study of identical twins. Template switching introduced a universal primer site, and the cDNA bore unique molecular identifiers. TCRdb independently ran MiXCR on the 5' RACE reads; one entry per CDR3 protein. The repertoire has 600,000 to 850,000 distinct CDR3 sequences, 15% to 20% of them found once; the top ten carry around 12%. Trimming removed 0 bases at V and 10 bases at J, with 19 bases between. The CDR3 sequence is 16 residues long. Germline lookup yields CDR1 SGHDN and CDR2 FVKESK. The sample was also reused in another study, on T cells expressing NK-cell markers. As that report states: Within the sequenced cohort of eight donors, seven exhibited HCMV seropositivity and one was seronegative. Researchers report these clonotypes also headed the CD3+CD56-NKG2C+ fraction in a few donors.

What was sequenced was PBMCs. The chain employs TRBV14 and TRBJ2-1; D is perhaps TRBD1 (6 bases). This clonotype originated in a woman aged 18-35 years in good health. CDR3 residues: CASSQDVGAPVGEQFF. In nucleotides, the CDR3 is TGTGCCAGCAGCCAAGATGTGGGGGCCCCAGTGGGAGAGCAGTTCTTC.